This T cell receptor (beta chain) is drawn from a study of CD8+CD57+ T cells in acquired aplastic anemia. Profiling that covered TCR beta VDJ and CDR3 relied on genomic DNA as its template. In TCRdb, the reads were re-called with MiXCR into one record per CDR3 protein. The sample carries about 180,000 distinct CDR3 sequences, 45% to 60% recorded once. The patients chosen for sequencing had shown expansion of CD8+CD57+ cells (detected by flow cytometry). No therapy was given to patients before blood sampling. Germline values: CDR1 SGHRS, CDR2 YFSETQ. Trimming took 5 bases from V and 4 from J, leaving 21 bases between them. There are 16 residues in the CDR3.

The chain employs TRBV5-1 and TRBJ1-1, with unresolved D. The specimen sequenced was sorted CD4+, CD8+, or CD8+CD57+ T cells (not recorded which) from PBMCs. The source of this sequence is a human donor with aplastic anemia. In DNA, the CDR3 is TGCGCCAGCAGATCGCAGACGGCTATGATAGGCACTGAAGCTTTCTTT. Its translation: CASRSQTAMIGTEAFF. Full variable domain (missing parts from reference TRBV5-1 and TRBJ1-1): KAGVTQTPRYLIKTRGQQVTLSCSPISGHRSVSWYQQTPGQGLQFLFEYFSETQRNKGNFPGRFSGRQFSNSRSEMNVSTLELGDSALYLCASRSQTAMIGTEAFFGQGTRLTVV.